This TCR beta chain was documented in a study of graft-versus-host responses after intestinal transplantation. Overall study context: Transplant types were multivisceral, liver-intestinal, or isolated intestinal. Regarding the study as a whole: Recipient marrow held GvH clones, some first seen in ileum or blood.

Some clones are missing from TCRdb's copy, which holds only in-frame ones; the method was immunoSEQ multiplex PCR. The sample holds tens of thousands of clones, approximately 92% seen once. A remark on this clone: What it binds is not known.

CDR3 length: 20 residues. With 0 bases clipped from V and 0 bases from J, the junction kept 7 bases outside the gene matches. Germline V gives CDR1 ENHRY, CDR2 SYGVKD. The origin of this receptor is a human patient who received an intestinal transplant, so some T cells may come from the graft donor. The sequencing here drew on PBMCs, taken roughly 64 days after intestinal transplantation. The chain recombines TRBV10-3 with TRBJ2-6; 11 nucleotides match TRBD2. CDR3 DNA: TGTGCCATCAGTGAGTCTGCGACTAGCGGGGTCCTCTCTGGGGCCAACGTCCTGACTTTC. It yields the protein CAISESATSGVLSGANVLTF.